Below are 2 T cell receptor beta chains sequenced from a single sample in a study of CD8 T cells in Susac syndrome. An amount of RNA that ranged from roughly 0.5 to 1 ug was reverse transcribed with random hexamers. TCRdb independently ran MiXCR on the immunoSEQ multiplex PCR reads; one entry per CDR3 protein. The sample has 70,000 to 75,000 distinct CDR3 sequences, roughly 93% seen once; the top ten hold more than 0.13%. Sequences were obtained from CD4+ T cells from PBMCs. The receptors come from a human donor with Susac syndrome.

This clonotype has a single count. This chain joins TRBV7-2 and TRBJ2-7, with unresolved D. Trimming removed 1 base from V and 3 bases from J, with 10 bases in between. In germline, CDR1 is SGHTA, CDR2 FQGNSA. This CDR3 comprises 14 residues. The CDR3 loop is CASSLGGTGYEQYF. The CDR3 nucleotides read TGTGCCAGCAGCTTAGGCGGAACCGGCTACGAGCAGTACTTC.

This clonotype occurred once. This rearrangement joins TRBV7-2 to TRBJ1-2; D is perhaps TRBD1 (6 bases). Trimming shortened V by 5 bases and J by 3 bases, and 16 bases separated the two germline ends. CDR3 size: 15 residues. CDR1 and CDR2 from the germline V gene are SGHTA and FQGNSA. This CDR3 reads CASSRTRGGDYGYTF. In DNA, the CDR3 is TGTGCCAGCAGCAGAACCAGGGGTGGCGACTATGGCTACACCTTC.